Here is one TCR beta chain with its context. Antigen: not known. The data were obtained in a study of T cell responses to AZD1222 COVID-19 vaccine. Turning to the study itself: Samples with a second dose at about 4 or about 12 weeks were pooled together. Study results and caveats: Donors in the cohort were predominantly white British and more often female, and clonal diversity was possibly underestimated.

Generated by immunoSEQ multiplex PCR, the TCRdb table keeps only in-frame clones and is missing some. The sample consists of about 100,000 clones, around 87% of them appearing once. The germline gives CDR1 SQVTM, CDR2 ANQGSEA. CDR3 length: 16 amino acids. J lost 0 bases, V lost 6 bases, and 11 bases had no gene match. The sequence came from an adult in good health. The chain employs TRBV29-1 and TRBJ1-3; 7 bases are shared with TRBD1. The input for sequencing was peripheral blood, taken on day 0 of AZD1222 vaccination. CDR3 coding DNA: TGCAGCGTGACTACCGGGACAGCAAACTCTGGAAACACCATATATTTT. Its protein is CSVTTGTANSGNTIYF.